The 28 T cell receptor beta chains below come from one sample, sequenced in a study of identical twins. TCRdb processed the 5' RACE reads anew with MiXCR; each CDR3 protein has one entry. The sample has around 300,000 distinct CDR3 sequences, under 9.5% seen once. The sample also formed part of further work on yellow fever vaccine responses in identical twins.

Sequenced: memory (CD45RO+) T cells sorted from blood. The receptors were sampled from a woman younger than 30 in good health.

The V and J genes are TRBV28 and TRBJ2-7; perhaps TRBD2 as D (5 bases). V lost 5 bases to trimming and J lost 6 bases, with 20 bases between them. The germline gives CDR1 MDHEN, CDR2 SYDVKM. The CDR3 runs 15 residues. The CDR3 DNA follows: TGTGCCAGCAGTCCCCAACGGGGAGTTACGGGCGAGCAGTACTTC. This encodes CASSPQRGVTGEQYF.

The chain couples TRBV20-1 to TRBJ2-7, with 8 bases that match TRBD1. This CDR3 is 16 amino acids long. V dropped 1 base and J dropped 4; count of bases not matched to a gene: 12. Per germline, CDR1 DFQATT and CDR2 SNEGSKA (reference sequence). CDR3 coding DNA: TGCAGTGCTAGAGGGGCTGGGCAGGGGGCAAAGTACGAGCAGTACTTC. Its translation is CSARGAGQGAKYEQYF.

With regard to this clonotype: The junction differs from germline at one of its ends, possibly a read error. This chain links TRBV7-9 with TRBJ1-6; D ambiguous. The CDR3 totals 17 residues. Per germline, CDR1 SEHNR and CDR2 FQNEAQ (reference sequence). This CDR3 is CASSWYSDREKTSPLHF. The CDR3, as DNA: TGTGCCAGCAGCTGGTATTCGGATAGGGAAAAAACCTCACCCCTCCATTTT.

Only a few counts were recorded for this clonotype. The chain joins TRBV21-1 to TRBJ2-7; the table's D call of TRBD1 was not tested on the DNA. TRBV21-1 is noted as a pseudogene. The CDR3 is made up of 16 amino acids. Here the CDR3 reads CASSKEAGTGTYEQYF. CDR3 sequence (DNA): TGTGCCAGCAGCAAAGAGGCCGGGACAGGGACCTACGAGCAGTACTTC.

This clonotype was seen more than once but under ten times. The V and J genes are TRBV29-1 and TRBJ1-2; TRBD1 aligns across 7 bases. The J segment lost 7 bases and the V segment lost 2 bases, leaving 7 bases of the junction unmatched. Germline assignment: CDR1 SQVTM and CDR2 ANQGSEA. CDR3 length equals 13 residues. The CDR3 region has the DNA TGCAGCGTTGAAAAGGCAGGGGGAGGTGGCTACACCTTC. This gives the protein CSVEKAGGGGYTF.

The chain is built from TRBV21-1 and TRBJ2-1; the tabulated D call, TRBD2, remains unverified against the DNA. TRBV21-1 is a recognized pseudogene. The CDR3 contains 15 residues. The CDR3 coding sequence is TGTGCCAGCATCCGAGGCCCCAGGGAATACAATGAGCAGTTCTTC. As protein: CASIRGPREYNEQFF.

There are a few counts of this clonotype. The CDR3 spells CATGTSGGQSSYNEQFF. CDR3 nucleotide sequence: TGTGCCACCGGGACTAGCGGGGGTCAGAGCTCCTACAATGAGCAGTTCTTC. V and J are TRBV24-1 and TRBJ2-1, with TRBD2 identical over 14 bases. The V and J ends lost 9 bases and 0 bases, in that order; junction bases with no gene match: 6. In germline, CDR1 is KGHDR, CDR2 SFDVKD. This CDR3 comprises 17 residues.

This clonotype was counted many times. CDR3 residues: CASSLGKDQPQHF. The CDR3 DNA reads TGTGCCAGCAGCTTGGGTAAGGATCAGCCCCAGCATTTT. The chain couples TRBV7-2 to TRBJ1-5; D call uncertain. The V and J ends lost 3 bases and 5 bases respectively, with 8 bases between them. The CDR3 length is 13 residues. Germline loops: CDR1 SGHTA, CDR2 FQGNSA.

The gene calls are TRBV20-1 and TRBJ2-3; 8 positions match TRBD1. Germline assignment: CDR1 DFQATT and CDR2 SNEGSKA (reference sequence). With V trimmed by 5 bases and J by 2 bases, 15 bases remained unmatched. This CDR3 has 17 amino acids. For the CDR3, the DNA is TGCAGTGCTCTAGCCCACCGACAGGGGAAGCACACAGATACGCAGTATTTT. Translation: CSALAHRQGKHTDTQYF.

This clonotype was observed a handful of times. The rearrangement joins TRBV25-1 to TRBJ2-1; TRBD2 agrees at 9 bases. CDR3 length equals 17 residues. Germline values: CDR1 MGHDK, CDR2 SYGVNS. With 0 bases clipped from V and 2 bases from J, the junction kept 5 bases outside the gene matches. The CDR3 sequence is CASSEYMQRGAYNEQFF. The DNA of the CDR3 is TGTGCCAGCAGTGAATATATGCAGCGGGGGGCCTACAATGAGCAGTTCTTC.

Points on this clonotype: This may be a read error, as it is one base from a much larger clone. The chain combines TRBV7-9 with TRBJ2-1; D remains ambiguous. V lost 1 base and J 3 bases, leaving 7 bases between the germline ends. CDR1 is SEHNR and CDR2 is FQNEAQ in the germline V gene (reference sequence). CDR3 length equals 14 residues. The CDR3, as DNA: TGTGCCAGCAGCTTAGGGCAGAACTACAATGAGCAGTTCTTC. It translates to CASSLGQNYNEQFF. The full variable domain, its missing parts supplied by reference TRBV7-9 and TRBJ2-1, is DTGVSQNPRHKITKRGQNVTFRCDPISEHNRLYWYRQTLGQGPEFLTYFQNEAQLEKSRLLSDRFSAERPKGSFSTLEIQRTEQGDSAMYLCASSLGQNYNEQFFGPGTRLTVL.

There are a few counts of this clonotype. The chain is built from TRBV18 and TRBJ2-7, with 10 bases that match TRBD2. After removal of 6 bases from V and 6 bases from J, the junction contained 20 bases not matched to a gene. CDR1 and CDR2 from the germline V gene are KGHSH and LQKENI. The CDR3 consists of 18 residues. Here the CDR3 DNA reads TGTGCCAGCTCGGCATTTGGCGACCATTGGCTAGCGGGAGTCGAGCAGTACTTC. Residues: CASSAFGDHWLAGVEQYF. The variable domain in full, with the rest retrieved from reference TRBV18 and TRBJ2-7, is NAGVMQNPRHLVRRRGQEARLRCSPMKGHSHVYWYRQLPEEGLKFMVYLQKENIIDESGMPKERFSAEFPKEGPSILRIQQVVRGDSAAYFCASSAFGDHWLAGVEQYFGPGTRLTVT.

This clonotype appeared a few times. This chain connects TRBV28 to TRBJ2-7, with D perhaps TRBD2 (7 bases). Trimming removed 9 bases from V and 0 bases from J, with 24 bases in between. The CDR3 has 17 residues. Per germline, CDR1 MDHEN and CDR2 SYDVKM. CDR3 amino acids: CARGAGLRDKSSYEQYV. The CDR3 coding sequence is TGTGCCAGGGGAGCGGGGTTGAGGGACAAAAGCTCCTACGAGCAGTACGTC.

There are many counts of this clonotype. The chain links TRBV5-1 to TRBJ1-4, with D possibly being TRBD1 (6 bases). The CDR3 has 14 amino acids. CDR1 is SGHRS and CDR2 is YFSETQ in the germline V gene. V shed 5 bases and J shed 2 bases, with 10 bases lying between them. The CDR3 spells CASRLGGTNEKLFF. CDR3 in DNA: TGCGCCAGCAGGCTAGGGGGGACTAATGAAAAACTGTTTTTT.

This clonotype was seen a handful of times. The V gene is TRBV20-1, the J gene TRBJ2-3; D might be TRBD2 (6 bases). CDR1 is DFQATT and CDR2 is SNEGSKA in the germline V gene (reference sequence). Between the trimmed V and J ends, which lost 3 bases and 5 bases, there was a span of 15 bases. This CDR3 has 14 residues. CDR3 amino acids: CSARDGGIGDTQYF. The CDR3 bases are TGCAGTGCTAGGGATGGCGGGATTGGAGATACGCAGTATTTT.

This clonotype was observed a few times. The rearrangement links TRBV6-5 to TRBJ2-5, with a weak D call TRBD2 (6 bases). V was cut by 2 bases and J by 4 bases, with 17 bases left in between. The CDR3 covers 16 residues. The germline gives CDR1 MNHEY, CDR2 SVGAGI. The CDR3, as DNA: TGTGCCAGCAGTTACACCCCGCCAGGGCGGGGAGAGACCCAGTACTTC. Its protein is CASSYTPPGRGETQYF.

This chain links TRBV20-1 with TRBJ1-1, with D perhaps matching TRBD1 (5 bases). The CDR3 extends over 13 amino acids. Trimming took off 0 bases at V and 4 bases at J, with 9 bases between the two ends. Germline V gene data show CDR1 as DFQATT and CDR2 as SNEGSKA (reference sequence). DNA for the CDR3: TGCAGTGCTAGAGATTCAGGGTTCACTGAAGCTTTCTTT. Protein: CSARDSGFTEAFF.

This clonotype was recorded many times. The chain couples TRBV3-1 to TRBJ1-1; a possible D gene is TRBD1 (6 bases). The CDR3 has 14 amino acids. Germline loops: CDR1 LGHDT, CDR2 YNNKEL (reference sequence). Between the trimmed V and J ends, which lost 1 base and 1 base, there was a span of 7 bases. The CDR3 here is CASSQGTANTEAFF. CDR3 DNA: TGTGCCAGCAGCCAAGGGACAGCGAACACTGAAGCTTTCTTT.

The CDR3 reads CASSSQPTSGLFYEQYF. CDR3 coding DNA: TGTGCCAGCAGTTCCCAGCCAACTAGCGGCCTTTTCTACGAGCAGTACTTC. This chain connects TRBV27 to TRBJ2-7, with 8 bases fitting TRBD2. With 4 bases clipped from V and 3 bases from J, the junction kept 14 bases outside the gene matches. Germline CDR1 is MNHEY and CDR2 is SMNVEV (reference sequence). This CDR3 spans 17 amino acids.

This clonotype was recorded at least ten times. The chain joins TRBV25-1 to TRBJ1-1; the match to TRBD1 covers 10 bases. CDR3 size: 14 residues. The germline CDR1 and CDR2 sequences are MGHDK and SYGVNS. V lost 4 bases and J lost 4; bases outside the gene matches: 3. The CDR3 DNA reads TGTGCCAGCAGTGGAAGGACAGGGGGCACTGAAGCTTTCTTT. Protein product: CASSGRTGGTEAFF.

The chain joins TRBV7-2 to TRBJ2-3, with a weak D call TRBD1 (5 bases). CDR1 is SGHTA, CDR2 FQGNSA, per germline. V was pared by 1 base and J by 2 bases, with 16 bases between. The CDR3 extends over 17 amino acids. The CDR3 spells CASSLGWRATVTDTQYF. CDR3 DNA: TGTGCCAGCAGCTTAGGGTGGAGAGCGACAGTCACAGATACGCAGTATTTT.

The rearrangement links TRBV14 to TRBJ2-6; 12 bases map to TRBD1. The CDR3 contains 18 residues. Trimming cost V 1 base and J 3 bases; bases outside gene matches: 4. The germline V gene encodes CDR1 SGHDN and CDR2 FVKESK. The CDR3 loop is CASSQGGQGANGANVLTF. CDR3 DNA sequence: TGTGCCAGCAGCCAAGGGGGACAGGGGGCGAATGGGGCCAACGTCCTGACTTTC.

There are many counts of this clonotype. The rearrangement links TRBV12-3 or TRBV12-4 to TRBJ1-4; 8 nucleotides match TRBD1. Germline trimming cut 7 bases from V and 7 bases from J; bases unmatched to any gene: 8. This CDR3 is built from 14 residues. The CDR3 protein is CASNLRGLVEKLFF. The CDR3, as DNA: TGTGCCAGCAACCTCAGGGGGCTAGTTGAAAAACTGTTTTTT.

Ten or more counts support this clonotype. The V and J genes are TRBV29-1 and TRBJ2-1; D tentatively fits TRBD1 or TRBD2 (5 bases each). The CDR3 sequence is 12 residues long. Deletions cut 4 bases from V and 8 bases from J, with 12 bases between. Germline CDR1 reads SQVTM; CDR2 reads ANQGSEA. CDR3 residues: CSVVRGSDEQFF. The DNA of the CDR3 is TGCAGCGTTGTTAGGGGTAGCGATGAGCAGTTCTTC.

This clonotype occurred a few times. The V gene is TRBV7-6, the J gene TRBJ2-7, with no clear D. CDR1 is SGHVS, CDR2 FNYEAQ, per germline. This CDR3 is built from 13 residues. V dropped 3 bases and J dropped 6 bases, with 12 bases sitting between them. CDR3 nucleotides: TGTGCCAGCAGCTTGGGTGGTACAAGCGAGCAGTACTTC. Its translation: CASSLGGTSEQYF.

V is TRBV20-1 and J is TRBJ2-7; no clear D gene. CDR3 size: 11 residues. Germline V gene sequence: CDR1 DFQATT, CDR2 SNEGSKA (reference sequence). Trimming stripped 4 bases from V and 7 bases from J, with 11 bases between. CDR3 DNA sequence: TGCAGTGCTAATGGTCCAAGGGAGCAGTACGTC. Protein product: CSANGPREQYV.

This clonotype was observed at least ten times. The CDR3 DNA is TGTGCCATCAGTCCTCTAGCGGGAGTCGATGAGCAGTTCTTC. The encoded protein is CAISPLAGVDEQFF. The chain carries TRBV10-3 and TRBJ2-1; 10 nucleotides align to TRBD2. The CDR3 is made up of 14 amino acids. J lost 8 bases, V lost 5 bases, and 6 bases had no gene match. Germline values: CDR1 ENHRY, CDR2 SYGVKD.

This clonotype was detected many times. The J gene is TRBJ1-1, the V gene TRBV11-2; no clear D. The germline V gene encodes CDR1 SGHAT and CDR2 FQNNGV. Trimming removed 5 bases from V and 7 bases from J, with 11 bases in between. The CDR3 totals 12 residues. This chain's CDR3 is CASSPGGVEAFF. CDR3 coding DNA: TGTGCCAGCAGCCCCGGTGGGGTTGAAGCTTTCTTT.